The 8 T cell receptor beta chains below all came from one sample that was sequenced in a study of cytomegalovirus exposure and HLA in healthy donors. PCR employed 60 Vbeta and 13 Jbeta primers. Assay used: immunoSEQ multiplex PCR; TCRdb lists only in-frame clones, some missing. The data show 100,000 to 150,000 clones, around three quarters seen once. The sequencing input was PBMCs. Receptors were obtained from a male donor in good health and CMV-seropositive.

This clone showed up just once. V is TRBV9 and J is TRBJ2-3, with 7 nucleotides matching TRBD2. The J segment lost 0 bases and the V segment lost 7 bases, leaving 8 bases of the junction unmatched. There are 15 residues in the CDR3. Germline CDR1 and CDR2: SGDLS and YYNGEE. The CDR3 region has the DNA TGTGCCAGCGGCGCGGGGGTATGGAGCACAGATACGCAGTATTTT. Residues: CASGAGVWSTDTQYF.

V usage is TRBV2 and J usage is TRBJ1-4; D possibly corresponds to TRBD1 (5 bases). The CDR3 covers 14 residues. The ends were cut back, 1 base at V and 7 bases at J, with 10 bases in the middle. Germline CDR1 SNHLY, CDR2 FYNNEI. The CDR3 loop is CASSEVAGPEKLFF. The CDR3 coding sequence is TGTGCCAGCAGTGAAGTGGCAGGGCCTGAAAAACTGTTTTTT.

This chain uses TRBV2 with TRBJ1-1; the D gene is possibly TRBD1 (6 bases). Germline V gene data show CDR1 as SNHLY and CDR2 as FYNNEI. The ends were cut back, 7 bases at V and 2 bases at J, with 20 bases in the middle. The CDR3 extends over 16 amino acids. CDR3 amino acids: CASTGGATPYNTEAFF. For the CDR3, the DNA is TGTGCCAGCACGGGGGGGGCCACCCCCTACAACACTGAAGCTTTCTTT.

The chain combines TRBV7-8 with TRBJ2-1, with TRBD1 matching 9 bases. Germline-derived CDR1 and CDR2 are SGHVS and FQNEAQ. The V and J ends lost 4 bases and 8 bases, in that order; junction bases with no gene match: 9. This CDR3 contains 15 residues. The CDR3 region is CASSSDRGLGDEQFF. Written as DNA, the CDR3 is TGTGCCAGCAGCTCGGACAGGGGATTAGGTGATGAGCAGTTCTTC. Together with reference TRBV7-8 and TRBJ2-1, the CDR3 gives the full variable domain: GAGVSQSPRYKVAKRGQDVALRCDPISGHVSLFWYQQALGQGPEFLTYFQNEAQLDKSGLPSDRFFAERPEGSVSTLKIQRTQQEDSAVYLCASSSDRGLGDEQFFGPGTRLTVL.

There are a few counts of this clone. The rearrangement joins TRBV18 to TRBJ2-3; D remains unclear. V was clipped by 2 bases and J by 2 bases, with 5 bases between them. Germline CDR1 KGHSH, CDR2 LQKENI. CDR3 size: 13 residues. The CDR3: CASSPFLTDTQYF. In nucleotides, the CDR3 is TGTGCCAGCTCACCATTCCTCACAGATACGCAGTATTTT. Supplemented by reference TRBV18 and TRBJ2-3, the full variable domain reads NAGVMQNPRHLVRRRGQEARLRCSPMKGHSHVYWYRQLPEEGLKFMVYLQKENIIDESGMPKERFSAEFPKEGPSILRIQQVVRGDSAAYFCASSPFLTDTQYFGPGTRLTVL.

This clone was observed once. The chain recombines TRBV6-5 with TRBJ2-7; D perhaps matches TRBD2 (7 bases). The CDR3 is made up of 15 amino acids. Germline CDR1 is MNHEY and CDR2 is SVGAGI. V shed 2 bases and J shed 6 bases, with 17 bases lying between them. The CDR3 sequence: CASSYGLVGGSEQYF. The CDR3 bases are TGTGCCAGCAGTTACGGACTAGTAGGGGGTTCCGAGCAGTACTTC.

The V call is TRBV2, the J call TRBJ2-5, with 9 bases identical to TRBD2. Germline V gives CDR1 SNHLY, CDR2 FYNNEI. The V segment lost 7 bases and the J segment 5 bases; nucleotides outside the gene matches: 14. CDR3 length equals 16 residues. As DNA, the CDR3 is TGTGCCAGCACCCTTGAGGGGCGGGGGGGCAAGGAGACCCAGTACTTC. Translation gives CASTLEGRGGKETQYF.

The count of this clone is one. CDR3 sequence reads: CASSPGQARSEQFF. DNA of the CDR3: TGCGCCAGCAGCCCAGGACAGGCGCGAAGTGAGCAGTTCTTC. This chain connects TRBV5-1 to TRBJ2-1; TRBD1 matches at 7 bases. V shed 4 bases, J shed 9 bases, and the junction held 10 bases outside the gene matches. The CDR3 is made up of 14 amino acids. Germline lookup yields CDR1 SGHRS and CDR2 YFSETQ.